The next 15 T cell receptor beta chains were all read from a single sample in a study of cytomegalovirus exposure and HLA in healthy donors. The PCR had 60 Vbeta and 13 Jbeta primers. TCRdb keeps only in-frame clones here, not all; method: immunoSEQ multiplex PCR. Among roughly 150,000 clones listed, about three quarters were seen once. Sequencing used PBMCs. Receptor source: a woman aged 35 to 49 in good health and CMV-seropositive.

The V gene is TRBV27, the J gene TRBJ1-2; D might be TRBD1 (5 bases). With 6 bases removed from V and 8 bases from J, the gap between germline ends came to 19 bases. CDR3 length: 14 residues. Germline V gives CDR1 MNHEY, CDR2 SMNVEV (reference sequence). The CDR3 DNA reads as TGTGCCAGCAGGGATCAGGGAGGGCTACGAGGCTACACCTTC. Translated: CASRDQGGLRGYTF.

The chain joins TRBV19 to TRBJ2-2, with 8 positions matching TRBD1. Germline CDR1 reads LNHDA; CDR2 reads SQIVND (reference sequence). After removal of 5 bases from V and 0 bases from J, the junction contained 2 bases not matched to a gene. This CDR3 has 15 residues. The CDR3 DNA follows: TGTGCCAGTAGTCTGGACAGGGCGAACACCGGGGAGCTGTTTTTT. It translates to CASSLDRANTGELFF. Filled out from reference TRBV19 and TRBJ2-2, the complete variable domain reads DGGITQSPKYLFRKEGQNVTLSCEQNLNHDAMYWYRQDPGQGLRLIYYSQIVNDFQKGDIAEGYSVSREKKESFPLTVTSAQKNPTAFYLCASSLDRANTGELFFGEGSRLTVL.

V and J are TRBV5-6 and TRBJ1-2; TRBD1 aligns across 9 bases. Germline-derived CDR1 and CDR2 are SGHDT and YYEEEE. Trimming took 1 base from V and 7 from J; bases not matched to a gene: 5. This CDR3 has 14 amino acids. CDR3 amino acids: CASSLSQGAGGYTF. For the CDR3, the DNA is TGTGCCAGCAGCTTGTCACAGGGGGCGGGTGGCTACACCTTC.

The chain joins TRBV19 to TRBJ2-3, with D perhaps TRBD2 (6 bases). The CDR3 extends over 14 amino acids. Per germline, CDR1 LNHDA and CDR2 SQIVND (reference sequence). V was shortened by 7 bases and J by 4 bases, with 15 bases between the two germline ends. The CDR3 DNA is TGTGCCAGTAAAGGAGGGACGTATTCAGATACGCAGTATTTT. Translated: CASKGGTYSDTQYF.

V is TRBV7-6 and J is TRBJ1-2; D is perhaps TRBD1 (6 bases). V lost 8 bases to trimming and J lost 8 bases, with 21 bases between them. This CDR3 region has 14 residues. Germline assignment: CDR1 SGHVS and CDR2 FNYEAQ. As DNA, the CDR3 is TGTGCCAGCGCTCCGACGACAGGCCCCTACGGCTACACCTTC. Translation: CASAPTTGPYGYTF.

V usage is TRBV6-1 and J usage is TRBJ1-5; D perhaps matches TRBD1 (5 bases). Germline V gene sequence: CDR1 MNHNS, CDR2 SASEGT. Trimming removed 7 bases from V and 1 base from J, with 11 bases in between. This CDR3 has 14 residues. DNA for the CDR3: TGTGCCAGCAAGTCGACAGCCAGCAATCAGCCCCAGCATTTT. Translation gives CASKSTASNQPQHF.

The V gene is TRBV30, the J gene TRBJ2-1; 9 bases match TRBD1. CDR1 is GTSNPN and CDR2 is SVGIG in the germline V gene (reference sequence). J gave up 12 bases and V 5 bases, and 8 bases lay outside the gene matches. CDR3 length: 12 amino acids. CDR3 coding DNA: TGTGCCTGGGGGACAGGGTCGTTAGGGCAGTTCTTC. Protein: CAWGTGSLGQFF.

V usage is TRBV29-1 and J usage is TRBJ1-4, with D perhaps matching TRBD1 (5 bases). This CDR3 contains 15 residues. The germline gives CDR1 SQVTM, CDR2 ANQGSEA. The V gene lost 8 bases and the J gene lost 7 bases, with 23 bases spanning the gap. This CDR3 is CSTYRHFQGREKLFF. The CDR3 nucleotides are TGCAGCACCTATCGACATTTTCAGGGTCGTGAAAAACTGTTTTTT.

This clone was counted once. The V call is TRBV5-4, the J call TRBJ2-6; no definite D call. V shed 3 bases and J shed 0 bases, with 16 bases lying between them. Looked up from germline, CDR1 is SGHNT and CDR2 is YYREEE (reference sequence). The CDR3 has 18 amino acids. Here the CDR3 DNA reads TGTGCCAGCAGCTCGACCGGGTCCCCCCTCTCTGGGGCCAACGTCCTGACTTTC. Its translation is CASSSTGSPLSGANVLTF.

V is TRBV19 and J is TRBJ1-6; no reliable D call. The CDR3 loop spans 12 amino acids. Germline V lookup: CDR1 LNHDA, CDR2 SQIVND (reference sequence). V dropped 10 bases and J dropped 9 bases, with 13 bases sitting between them. The CDR3 DNA is TGTGCCACCCGAAGTCGGGGTTCACCCCTCCACTTT. Amino acid sequence: CATRSRGSPLHF.

The V gene is TRBV19, the J gene TRBJ2-3; possibly TRBD2 for D (6 bases). CDR3 size: 16 residues. Germline lookup yields CDR1 LNHDA and CDR2 SQIVND (reference sequence). The V and J ends lost 5 bases and 2 bases respectively, with 17 bases between them. CDR3 nucleotides: TGTGCCAGTAGTTCCGCCTGGGGGGAGCCCACAGATACGCAGTATTTT. It encodes CASSSAWGEPTDTQYF. Based on the CDR3 plus reference TRBV19 and TRBJ2-3, the full variable domain is DGGITQSPKYLFRKEGQNVTLSCEQNLNHDAMYWYRQDPGQGLRLIYYSQIVNDFQKGDIAEGYSVSREKKESFPLTVTSAQKNPTAFYLCASSSAWGEPTDTQYFGPGTRLTVL.

J is TRBJ2-6 and V is TRBV18; weak D call: TRBD2 (5 bases). This CDR3 region has 16 residues. Between the trimmed V and J ends, which lost 3 bases and 2 bases, there was a span of 11 bases. In germline, CDR1 is KGHSH, CDR2 LQKENI. DNA for the CDR3: TGTGCCAGCTCACCCCCCGGGGAAGCTGGGGCCAACGTCCTGACTTTC. Translating it yields CASSPPGEAGANVLTF.

Written as DNA, the CDR3 is TGTGCCAGCAGTGAAGCAAGGGGTGACACTGAAGCTTTCTTT. This codes for CASSEARGDTEAFF. The chain uses TRBV6-1 and TRBJ1-1; tentative D call: TRBD1 (5 bases). The CDR3 runs 14 residues. Trimming shortened V by 0 bases and J by 3 bases, and 8 bases separated the two germline ends. The germline V gene has CDR1 MNHNS and CDR2 SASEGT.

V gene TRBV19 combines with J gene TRBJ2-5; a weak D match, TRBD2 (5 bases). V was clipped by 9 bases and J by 4 bases, with 9 bases between them. From germline, CDR1 is LNHDA and CDR2 SQIVND (reference sequence). The CDR3 covers 11 residues. The CDR3 DNA is TGTGCCAGCGGCGAGGGAGAGACCCAGTACTTC. It codes for CASGEGETQYF. The whole variable domain, filled in from reference TRBV19 and TRBJ2-5, reads DGGITQSPKYLFRKEGQNVTLSCEQNLNHDAMYWYRQDPGQGLRLIYYSQIVNDFQKGDIAEGYSVSREKKESFPLTVTSAQKNPTAFYLCASGEGETQYFGPGTRLLVL.

J is TRBJ1-1 and V is TRBV5-5, with 10 bases that match TRBD1. Trimming cost V 4 bases and J 4 bases; bases outside gene matches: 7. CDR1 and CDR2 (germline): SGHKS, YYEKEE (reference sequence). The CDR3 extends over 15 amino acids. CDR3 DNA: TGTGCCAGCAGCGGAATGGGGGACAGGGGCACTGAAGCTTTCTTT. Amino acid sequence: CASSGMGDRGTEAFF.